Below, 14 T cell receptor beta chains from the same sample are listed, as sequenced in a study of T cell responses to AZD1222 COVID-19 vaccine. Sequencing was performed with immunoSEQ multiplex PCR; in TCRdb, only in-frame clones are kept and a portion is missing. The table lists around 120,000 clones, approximately 88% of them singletons, with 18% in the top ten. The source was peripheral blood, collected on day 0 of MenACWY control vaccination. The receptors were gathered from an adult in good health.

V gene TRBV10-3 combines with J gene TRBJ2-1; D is unresolved. V was cut by 0 bases and J by 4 bases, with 10 bases left in between. Germline V lookup: CDR1 ENHRY, CDR2 SYGVKD. CDR3 length: 15 amino acids. The CDR3 here is CAISESRISYNEQFF. In nucleotides, the CDR3 is TGTGCCATCAGTGAGTCGAGAATTTCTTACAATGAGCAGTTCTTC.

V usage is TRBV6-1 and J usage is TRBJ1-1; 10 nucleotides line up with TRBD1. The CDR3 runs to 15 residues. J lost 4 bases, V lost 3 bases, and 5 bases had no gene match. Germline CDR1 MNHNS, CDR2 SASEGT. In nucleotides, the CDR3 is TGTGCCAGCAGTGACATGACAGGGGGCATCACTGAAGCTTTCTTT. As protein: CASSDMTGGITEAFF.

The chain uses TRBV30 and TRBJ1-3, with TRBD1 as a possible D gene (6 bases). CDR1 and CDR2 from the germline V gene are GTSNPN and SVGIG (reference sequence). The length of the CDR3 is 16 residues. V lost 4 bases and J 0 bases, leaving 16 bases between the germline ends. CDR3 bases: TGTGCCTGGAATTACCGCAGGGGACTCTCTGGAAACACCATATATTTT. Encoded protein: CAWNYRRGLSGNTIYF. The entire variable domain, with the rest obtained from reference TRBV30 and TRBJ1-3, is as follows: SQTIHQWPATLVQPVGSPLSLECTVEGTSNPNLYWYRQAAGRGLQLLFYSVGIGQISSEVPQNLSASRPQDRQFILSSKKLLLSDSGFYLCAWNYRRGLSGNTIYFGEGSWLTVV.

As regards this clone: At the DNA level, this CDR3 is encoded by other sequences in the same sample as well. The genes are TRBV5-1 and TRBJ2-3; 7 bases fit TRBD2. Unmatched junction bases numbered 0, after V lost 0 bases and J lost 2 bases. This CDR3 has 14 residues. The V gene's germline CDR1 is SGHRS and CDR2 YFSETQ. DNA for the CDR3: TGCGCCAGCAGCTTGGGACTAGCCACAGATACGCAGTATTTT. It is translated as CASSLGLATDTQYF.

The chain joins TRBV18 to TRBJ2-7; D is possibly TRBD2 (6 bases). The germline CDR1 and CDR2 sequences are KGHSH and LQKENI. The CDR3 has 14 residues. The V end was cut by 5 bases, the J end by 7 bases, with 18 bases between. For the CDR3, the DNA is TGTGCCAGCTCAACTTTACCCGGGACTTGGGAGCAGTACTTC. Its translation: CASSTLPGTWEQYF. Drawing the rest from reference TRBV18 and TRBJ2-7, the complete variable domain is NAGVMQNPRHLVRRRGQEARLRCSPMKGHSHVYWYRQLPEEGLKFMVYLQKENIIDESGMPKERFSAEFPKEGPSILRIQQVVRGDSAAYFCASSTLPGTWEQYFGPGTRLTVT.

The chain carries TRBV7-8 and TRBJ2-7, with D possibly TRBD1 on 5 matching bases. V dropped 1 base and J dropped 0 bases, with 7 bases sitting between them. CDR1 is SGHVS and CDR2 is FQNEAQ in the germline V gene. This CDR3 has 14 amino acids. DNA for the CDR3: TGTGCCAGCAGCTTAGGACAGCTCTCCTACGAGCAGTACTTC. It translates to CASSLGQLSYEQYF.

This clone has more than one count but fewer than ten. This rearrangement joins TRBV2 to TRBJ1-1, with 7 bases matching TRBD1. The V gene end was trimmed by 4 bases and the J gene end by 10 bases; junction bases not matched to a gene: 9. The CDR3 contains 13 residues. CDR1 and CDR2 from the germline V gene are SNHLY and FYNNEI. The CDR3 sequence: CASSAGTEPGAFF. CDR3 coding DNA: TGTGCCAGCAGTGCCGGGACAGAACCTGGAGCTTTCTTT.

The gene calls are TRBV4-1 and TRBJ1-3, with D hard to call. The CDR3 spans 17 residues. Germline CDR1 MGHRA, CDR2 YSYEKL. V shed 4 bases and J shed 6 bases, with 22 bases lying between them. CDR3 in amino acids: CASSLGPTLSPANTIYF. CDR3 nucleotide sequence: TGCGCCAGCAGCCTGGGCCCTACTCTCTCCCCTGCAAACACCATATATTTT.

The chain uses TRBV28 and TRBJ1-5; D is unresolved. From germline, CDR1 is MDHEN and CDR2 SYDVKM. The CDR3 covers 16 residues. V gave up 6 bases and J gave up 0 bases, with 15 bases separating them. This CDR3 is CASSPPRVLSNQPQHF. CDR3 in DNA: TGTGCCAGCAGCCCCCCTCGGGTACTTAGCAATCAGCCCCAGCATTTT.

The rearrangement links TRBV5-5 to TRBJ2-7; D is perhaps TRBD2 (6 bases). The CDR3 is 12 amino acids. V was trimmed by 3 bases and J by 3 bases, leaving 7 bases between them. Looked up from germline, CDR1 is SGHKS and CDR2 is YYEKEE (reference sequence). CDR3 in amino acids: CASSSAGYEQYF. CDR3 DNA: TGTGCCAGCAGCTCAGCGGGCTACGAGCAGTACTTC.

The rearrangement joins TRBV30 to TRBJ2-7; 10 bases are a match to TRBD2. The germline gives CDR1 GTSNPN, CDR2 SVGIG (reference sequence). The J segment lost 4 bases and the V segment lost 2 bases, leaving 5 bases of the junction unmatched. This CDR3 has 14 residues. The CDR3 DNA reads as TGTGCCTGGAGTCCACTAGCGGGAAGTTACGAGCAGTACTTC. Translation gives CAWSPLAGSYEQYF.

V and J are TRBV27 and TRBJ1-5; D unclear. The CDR3 length is 13 residues. Germline V gene data show CDR1 as MNHEY and CDR2 as SMNVEV (reference sequence). Trimming shortened V by 3 bases and J by 4 bases, and 7 bases separated the two germline ends. CDR3 DNA sequence: TGTGCCAGCAGTTTGGCCTTAAATCAGCCCCAGCATTTT. Translating it yields CASSLALNQPQHF.

The chain carries TRBV3-1 (or the pseudogene TRBV3-2) and TRBJ2-7, with D hard to call. The CDR3 runs to 14 residues. CDR1 LGHDT and CDR2 YNNKEL come from the germline V gene (reference sequence). V was cut by 3 bases and J by 2 bases, with 11 bases left in between. The chain's CDR3 is CASSQPGPTYEQYF. CDR3 bases: TGTGCCAGCAGCCAGCCCGGGCCAACCTACGAGCAGTACTTC.

The rearrangement links TRBV28 to TRBJ2-3, with 12 nucleotides matching TRBD2. The length of the CDR3 is 17 residues. J gave up 3 bases and V 1 base, and 5 bases lay outside the gene matches. Germline CDR1 is MDHEN and CDR2 is SYDVKM. The CDR3 DNA follows: TGTGCCAGCAGTTTATCGACTAGCGGGAGTCGTACAGATACGCAGTATTTT. Translating it yields CASSLSTSGSRTDTQYF.